The 24 T cell receptor beta chains below were found in one sample sequenced in a study of siplizumab effects on memory and regulatory T cells. Measured with immunoSEQ multiplex PCR; TCRdb has only the in-frame clones, and not every one. The table records 85,000 to 130,000 clones, about 93% of them present only once. What was sequenced was Tregs sorted from blood. The receptors were sampled from a human donor in good health.

This rearrangement joins TRBV21-1 to TRBJ2-2; TRBD2 is the table's D call and was not checked against the DNA. TRBV21-1 is reported as a pseudogene. This CDR3 comprises 16 residues. CDR3 in amino acids: CASSKANREGAGELFF. CDR3 coding DNA: TGTGCCAGCAGCAAAGCTAACAGGGAGGGAGCCGGGGAGCTGTTTTTT.

The rearrangement joins TRBV6-5 to TRBJ1-2; possibly TRBD1 for D (5 bases). The V gene's germline CDR1 is MNHEY and CDR2 SVGAGI. Trimming took 1 base from V and 4 from J, leaving 13 bases between them. CDR3 length equals 15 residues. The DNA for the CDR3 is TGTGCCAGCAGTTACTTGGGACGTTCGTCCTATGGCTACACCTTC. Protein sequence: CASSYLGRSSYGYTF.

The J gene is TRBJ1-2, the V gene TRBV6-5, with D perhaps TRBD1 (5 bases). Germline CDR1 is MNHEY and CDR2 is SVGAGI. The CDR3 totals 15 residues. V was pared by 8 bases and J by 9 bases, with 25 bases between. This CDR3 is CASANLGTSVFSYTF. CDR3 DNA: TGTGCCAGCGCGAATCTTGGGACTTCCGTTTTCAGCTACACCTTC.

This rearrangement joins TRBV7-8 to TRBJ2-1, with 10 bases matching TRBD2. The CDR3 length is 17 residues. CDR1 and CDR2 from the germline V gene are SGHVS and FQNEAQ. V was clipped by 4 bases and J by 5 bases; unmatched bases: 11. Here the CDR3 reads CASSSRPGLAFNNEQFF. The CDR3 nucleotides are TGTGCCAGCAGCTCGCGTCCGGGACTAGCGTTTAACAATGAGCAGTTCTTC.

The rearrangement links TRBV10-1 to TRBJ2-1; 14 positions agree with TRBD2. This CDR3 is built from 15 residues. J lost 6 bases, V lost 3 bases, and 1 base had no gene match. CDR1 and CDR2 from the germline V gene are WNHNN and SYGVQD (reference sequence). The CDR3 DNA reads as TGCGCCAGCAGTGAAGGACTAGCGGGAGGCAATGAGCAGTTCTTC. Its protein product is CASSEGLAGGNEQFF.

J is TRBJ2-7 and V is TRBV7-3, with 7 bases aligning to TRBD1. The trim removed 3 bases at V and 1 base at J, leaving 3 bases unmatched. The germline gives CDR1 SGHTA, CDR2 FQGTGA. The CDR3 is made up of 14 amino acids. In DNA form, the CDR3 reads TGTGCCAGCAGCTTCAAGACAGGGTCCTACGAGCAGTACTTC. It codes for CASSFKTGSYEQYF.

The V gene is TRBV30, the J gene TRBJ2-7; D is possibly TRBD2 (6 bases). Germline CDR1 GTSNPN, CDR2 SVGIG (reference sequence). The CDR3 runs to 13 residues. V was cut by 0 bases and J by 5 bases, with 11 bases left in between. CDR3 amino acids: CAWSVGAGNEQYF. DNA for the CDR3: TGTGCCTGGAGTGTAGGAGCGGGTAACGAGCAGTACTTC.

The V and J genes are TRBV5-8 and TRBJ1-3; 10 nucleotides match TRBD1. The CDR3 loop spans 16 amino acids. The V and J ends lost 2 bases and 9 bases, in that order; junction bases with no gene match: 11. Per the germline V gene, CDR1 is SGHTS and CDR2 is YDEGEE. In DNA, the CDR3 is TGTGCCAGCAGCTTCGGACAGGGGGTAATCACGAGCACCATATATTTT. Its translation is CASSFGQGVITSTIYF.

This chain joins TRBV7-9 and TRBJ2-6; unclear D gene. The V gene lost 3 bases and the J gene lost 0 bases, with 9 bases spanning the gap. This CDR3 region has 16 residues. The germline V gene encodes CDR1 SEHNR and CDR2 FQNEAQ (reference sequence). Here the CDR3 reads CASSFAGNSGANVLTF. For the CDR3, the DNA is TGTGCCAGCAGCTTCGCTGGGAACTCTGGGGCCAACGTCCTGACTTTC.

This clone was seen a handful of times. The J gene is TRBJ1-3, the V gene TRBV4-1, with a possible D match to TRBD1 (6 bases). Trimming left V 5 bases short and J 0 bases short, with 14 bases between. The CDR3 is 16 amino acids. Germline CDR1 MGHRA, CDR2 YSYEKL. In DNA form, the CDR3 reads TGCGCCAGCAGCACCCGGACAGCCGACTCTGGAAACACCATATATTTT. Translation: CASSTRTADSGNTIYF.

The CDR3 reads CSVNAKNIQYF. CDR3 nucleotide sequence: TGCAGCGTCAACGCCAAAAACATTCAGTACTTC. The chain recombines TRBV29-1 with TRBJ2-4; no clear D. The CDR3 spans 11 residues. Germline CDR1 reads SQVTM; CDR2 reads ANQGSEA. Trimming stripped 6 bases from V and 1 base from J, with 4 bases between.

In the case of this clone: At one end the junction does not follow the germline gene, possibly because of a read error. This same CDR3 is encoded by further DNA sequences in the sample. The gene calls are TRBV5-6 and TRBJ2-5; possibly TRBD2 for D (6 bases). The CDR3 has 18 amino acids. Germline CDR1 is SGHDT and CDR2 is YYEEEE. This CDR3 is CASSLRASRVGLRETQYF. Written as DNA, the CDR3 is TGTGCCAGCAGCTTGAGGGCCTCTAGGGTAGGACTACGGGAGACTCAGTACTTC.

The chain is built from TRBV19 and TRBJ1-1; D remains ambiguous. The V gene lost 3 bases and the J gene lost 0 bases, with 17 bases spanning the gap. The CDR3 extends over 17 amino acids. The germline gives CDR1 LNHDA, CDR2 SQIVND (reference sequence). The CDR3 bases are TGTGCCAGTAGTATGAGCACTGGGGTACGTATGAACACTGAAGCTTTCTTT. It translates to CASSMSTGVRMNTEAFF.

The chain joins TRBV21-1 to TRBJ1-4; TRBD1, the table's D call, was not compared with the DNA. TRBV21-1 is noted as a pseudogene. The CDR3 extends over 14 amino acids. This CDR3 is CASSTRQGREKLFF. As DNA, the CDR3 is TGTGCCAGCAGCACACGACAGGGTCGCGAAAAACTGTTTTTT.

Here the CDR3 reads CASSPRKVNQETQYF. In nucleotides, the CDR3 is TGTGCCAGCTCACCACGAAAAGTGAACCAAGAGACCCAGTACTTC. V usage is TRBV18 and J usage is TRBJ2-5, with D uncertain. The CDR3 is 15 amino acids. V gave up 1 base and J gave up 0 bases, with 9 bases separating them. Germline lookup yields CDR1 KGHSH and CDR2 LQKENI.

The V call is TRBV4-1, the J call TRBJ2-7; unclear D gene. The CDR3 loop spans 15 amino acids. V was shortened by 6 bases and J by 2 bases, with 17 bases between the two germline ends. Germline CDR1 is MGHRA and CDR2 is YSYEKL. DNA for the CDR3: TGCGCCAGCAGTGTCATGGTCGGCCAGGCCTACGAGCAGTACTTC. Translated: CASSVMVGQAYEQYF.

The chain recombines TRBV9 with TRBJ2-3; D is unresolved. The CDR3 extends over 13 amino acids. Trimming removed 4 bases at V and 4 bases at J, with 10 bases between. CDR1 is SGDLS and CDR2 is YYNGEE in the germline V gene. Here the CDR3 DNA reads TGTGCCAGCAGCCCAGGCGCCCCAGATACGCAGTATTTT. Its translation is CASSPGAPDTQYF. The complete variable domain, with remaining parts taken from reference TRBV9 and TRBJ2-3, reads DSGVTQTPKHLITATGQRVTLRCSPRSGDLSVYWYQQSLDQGLQFLIQYYNGEERAKGNILERFSAQQFPDLHSELNLSSLELGDSALYFCASSPGAPDTQYFGPGTRLTVL.

The chain joins TRBV5-4 to TRBJ2-3, with a possible D match to TRBD1 (7 bases). V shed 6 bases and J shed 6 bases, with 23 bases lying between them. The CDR3 totals 16 residues. Germline loops: CDR1 SGHNT, CDR2 YYREEE (reference sequence). The CDR3 DNA follows: TGTGCCAGCACCTTAGGGGGCTCCGCGGGAATGGATACGCAGTATTTT. It encodes CASTLGGSAGMDTQYF.

This chain links TRBV18 with TRBJ2-7, with 7 bases aligning to TRBD1. Germline CDR1 reads KGHSH; CDR2 reads LQKENI. This CDR3 spans 15 amino acids. The V and J ends lost 4 bases and 2 bases, in that order; junction bases with no gene match: 8. CDR3 region: CASSLGQRPAYEQYF. The CDR3 nucleotides are TGTGCCAGCTCACTGGGACAGCGACCTGCCTACGAGCAGTACTTC.

The chain joins TRBV28 to TRBJ1-6; D perhaps matches TRBD1 (6 bases). The CDR3 is 14 residues long. The germline V and J ends were trimmed by 4 bases and 8 bases, with 12 bases remaining between them. Germline V gene data show CDR1 as MDHEN and CDR2 as SYDVKM. CDR3 in DNA: TGTGCCAGCAGTTACAGGGTATGGGATTCACCCCTCCACTTT. Its protein product is CASSYRVWDSPLHF. Together with reference TRBV28 and TRBJ1-6, the CDR3 gives the full variable domain: DVKVTQSSRYLVKRTGEKVFLECVQDMDHENMFWYRQDPGLGLRLIYFSYDVKMKEKGDIPEGYSVSREKKERFSLILESASTNQTSMYLCASSYRVWDSPLHFGNGTRLTVT.

The V and J genes are TRBV2 and TRBJ1-1, with no clear D. Deletions cut 3 bases from V and 5 bases from J, with 10 bases between. The CDR3 is 13 amino acids. Germline loops: CDR1 SNHLY, CDR2 FYNNEI. Here the CDR3 reads CASSDMVRTEAFF. The CDR3 coding sequence is TGTGCCAGCAGTGACATGGTAAGGACTGAAGCTTTCTTT.

This chain links TRBV5-1 with TRBJ1-5; D is undetermined. The CDR3 has 15 amino acids. CDR1 SGHRS and CDR2 YFSETQ come from the germline V gene. Trimming cost V 1 base and J 2 bases, with 10 bases left between them. CDR3 DNA: TGCGCCAGCAGCTTGTATGGGGAAGGCAATCAGCCCCAGCATTTT. It specifies CASSLYGEGNQPQHF.

V usage is TRBV5-1 and J usage is TRBJ2-1, with a weak D call TRBD2 (5 bases). The CDR3 is 15 residues long. Germline V gene sequence: CDR1 SGHRS, CDR2 YFSETQ. Trimming took off 4 bases at V and 3 bases at J, with 14 bases between the two ends. The CDR3 sequence is CASSRSGDYYNEQFF. As DNA, the CDR3 is TGCGCCAGCAGCAGATCCGGCGACTACTACAATGAGCAGTTCTTC.

The chain couples TRBV5-1 to TRBJ2-3; D gene uncertain. The CDR3 spans 12 residues. The germline V and J ends were trimmed by 2 bases and 6 bases, with 7 bases remaining between them. Germline CDR1 reads SGHRS; CDR2 reads YFSETQ. The CDR3 sequence is CASSFGQDTQYF. The CDR3 nucleotides are TGCGCCAGCAGCTTTGGGCAGGATACGCAGTATTTT. Looking up the rest from reference TRBV5-1 and TRBJ2-3 gives the full variable domain: KAGVTQTPRYLIKTRGQQVTLSCSPISGHRSVSWYQQTPGQGLQFLFEYFSETQRNKGNFPGRFSGRQFSNSRSEMNVSTLELGDSALYLCASSFGQDTQYFGPGTRLTVL.